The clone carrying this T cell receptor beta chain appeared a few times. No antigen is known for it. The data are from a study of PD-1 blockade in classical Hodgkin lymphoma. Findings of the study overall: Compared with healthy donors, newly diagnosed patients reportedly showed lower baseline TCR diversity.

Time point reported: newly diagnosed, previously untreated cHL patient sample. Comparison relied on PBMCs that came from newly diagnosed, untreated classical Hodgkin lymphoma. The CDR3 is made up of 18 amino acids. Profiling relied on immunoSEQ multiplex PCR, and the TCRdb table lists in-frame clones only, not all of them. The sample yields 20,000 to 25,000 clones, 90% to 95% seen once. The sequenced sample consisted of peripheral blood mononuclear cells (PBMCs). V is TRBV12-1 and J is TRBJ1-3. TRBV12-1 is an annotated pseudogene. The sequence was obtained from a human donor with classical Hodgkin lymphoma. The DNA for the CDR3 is TGTGCCAGAGCGGTGGCCGACACACGACAGACCTCTGGAAACACCATATATTTT. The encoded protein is CARAVADTRQTSGNTIYF.